The sequence of this T cell receptor (beta chain) was determined in a study of T-cell reconstitution after alpha-beta-depleted transplantation in children. This clonotype has a count of ten or more. Antigen specificity is unknown. Germline is not matched at one junction end, which may reflect a read error. The study, taken as a whole, reports: Alpha-beta T cells about two months after transplant reportedly derived from several hundred expanded graft clones. TCRbeta diversity was high at day 60 in some patients (a result of surviving recipient T cells and thymic progenitors). When one year had passed after transplant, most T-cell counts and diversity came from newly produced T cells.

The CDR3 is made up of 12 amino acids. Germline-derived CDR1 and CDR2 are SEHNR and FQNEAQ (reference sequence). Molecular barcoding with unique molecular identifiers was used for the TCRbeta library. TCRdb used MiXCR to reprocess the PCR reads, holding one entry per CDR3 protein. The sample holds 40,000 to 55,000 distinct CDR3 sequences, about 9% seen once. The chain carries TRBV7-9 and TRBJ2-3, with 10 positions matching TRBD1. This material consisted of PBMCs, mostly from graft donor cells, taken 60 days after TCRalphabeta/CD19-depleted stem cell transplant. The sequence derives from a male patient aged 2 to 10 who had a stem cell transplant for chronic granulomatous disease, so the T cells may come from the graft donor. The CDR3 protein is CASSSRDRGEDF. The CDR3, as DNA: TGTGCCAGCAGCTCAAGGGACAGGGGAGAGGATTTT.